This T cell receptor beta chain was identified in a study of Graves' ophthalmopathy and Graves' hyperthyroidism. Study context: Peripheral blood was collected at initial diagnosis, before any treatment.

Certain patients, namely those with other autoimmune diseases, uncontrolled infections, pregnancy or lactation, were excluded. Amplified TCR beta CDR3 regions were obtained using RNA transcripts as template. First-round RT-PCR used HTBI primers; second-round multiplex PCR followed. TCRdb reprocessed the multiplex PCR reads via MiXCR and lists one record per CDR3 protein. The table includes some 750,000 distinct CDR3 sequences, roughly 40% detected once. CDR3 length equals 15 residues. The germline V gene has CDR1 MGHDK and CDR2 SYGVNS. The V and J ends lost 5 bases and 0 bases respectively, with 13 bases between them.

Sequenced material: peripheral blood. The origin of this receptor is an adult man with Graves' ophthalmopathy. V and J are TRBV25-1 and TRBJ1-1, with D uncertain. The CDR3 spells CASSLRPFMNTEAFF. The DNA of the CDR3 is TGTGCCAGCAGTTTACGACCATTCATGAACACTGAAGCTTTCTTT. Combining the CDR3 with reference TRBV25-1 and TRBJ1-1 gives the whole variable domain EADIYQTPRYLVIGTGKKITLECSQTMGHDKMYWYQQDPGMELHLIHYSYGVNSTEKGDLSSESTVSRIRTEHFPLTLESARPSHTSQYLCASSLRPFMNTEAFFGQGTRLTVV.